One sample yielded the 23 T cell receptor beta chains listed below, sequenced in a study of Tregs in tolerant kidney transplant recipients. Recipients received nonmyeloablative bone marrow transplants from related graft donors, with transient mixed chimerism. Data came from immunoSEQ multiplex PCR; TCRdb stores just in-frame clones and leaves some out. The table has roughly 54,000 clones, roughly 89% seen once. The sample consisted of CD8+ T cells from blood (PBMCs), taken 12 months after the transplant. The receptors here all came from a human patient who received a combined kidney and bone marrow transplant. Part of the T cell pool may stem from the graft donor.

V gene TRBV2 combines with J gene TRBJ1-2; possible D gene TRBD1, 6 bases. CDR1 is SNHLY, CDR2 FYNNEI, per germline. The CDR3 consists of 14 residues. Trimming took off 9 bases at V and 4 bases at J, with 18 bases between the two ends. In DNA, the CDR3 is TGTGCCAGTATCACAGGGATAGGGCCCTATGGCTACACCTTC. Translating it yields CASITGIGPYGYTF. Filled out from reference TRBV2 and TRBJ1-2, the complete variable domain reads EPEVTQTPSHQVTQMGQEVILRCVPISNHLYFYWYRQILGQKVEFLVSFYNNEISEKSEIFDDQFSVERPDGSNFTLKIRSTKLEDSAMYFCASITGIGPYGYTFGSGTRLTVV.

The rearrangement joins TRBV9 to TRBJ2-7, with 11 bases matching TRBD2. The CDR3 extends over 15 amino acids. Germline CDR1 reads SGDLS; CDR2 reads YYNGEE. The trim removed 3 bases at V and 2 bases at J, leaving 4 bases unmatched. CDR3 in amino acids: CASSDGTSGPYEQYF. CDR3 sequence (DNA): TGTGCCAGCAGCGACGGGACTAGCGGACCCTACGAGCAGTACTTC.

This clone has more than one count but fewer than ten. The rearrangement uses TRBV7-8 and TRBJ2-1; 7 bases fit TRBD2. The germline gives CDR1 SGHVS, CDR2 FQNEAQ. J lost 8 bases, V lost 8 bases, and 12 bases had no gene match. CDR3 length: 14 amino acids. The CDR3 DNA is TGTGCCAGCGCTCGATTAGCGGGTCCGGATGAGCAGTTCTTC. Translated: CASARLAGPDEQFF.

V gene TRBV29-1 combines with J gene TRBJ2-1; no clear D. The CDR3 length is 11 residues. The V gene lost 5 bases and the J gene lost 5 bases, with 7 bases spanning the gap. Per the germline V gene, CDR1 is SQVTM and CDR2 is ANQGSEA. CDR3 amino acids: CSVPTDNEQFF. The DNA of the CDR3 is TGCAGCGTTCCCACGGACAATGAGCAGTTCTTC.

The chain recombines TRBV14 with TRBJ1-1; perhaps TRBD1 as D (5 bases). This CDR3 spans 14 amino acids. The germline V and J ends were trimmed by 4 bases and 5 bases, with 14 bases remaining between them. Germline CDR1 and CDR2: SGHDN and FVKESK. The CDR3 loop is CASSPWGGRTEAFF. The CDR3 nucleotides read TGTGCCAGCAGCCCGTGGGGGGGTAGAACTGAAGCTTTCTTT.

The chain recombines TRBV29-1 with TRBJ2-5, with 11 bases lining up with TRBD2. V lost 4 bases to trimming and J lost 2 bases; unmatched junction nucleotides: 6. CDR3 size: 15 residues. CDR1 SQVTM and CDR2 ANQGSEA come from the germline V gene. CDR3: CSVGPTSGGQETQYF. For the CDR3, the DNA is TGCAGCGTTGGCCCCACTAGCGGGGGACAAGAGACCCAGTACTTC. Drawing the rest from reference TRBV29-1 and TRBJ2-5, the complete variable domain is SAVISQKPSRDICQRGTSLTIQCQVDSQVTMMFWYRQQPGQSLTLIATANQGSEATYESGFVIDKFPISRPNLTFSTLTVSNMSPEDSSIYLCSVGPTSGGQETQYFGPGTRLLVL.

CDR3 DNA: TGTGCCAGCGGCTCAACTTACAGGGGGAACACTGAAGCTTTCTTT. Its protein product is CASGSTYRGNTEAFF. The chain uses TRBV7-2 and TRBJ1-1; 7 bases line up with TRBD1. CDR1 and CDR2 (germline): SGHTA, FQGNSA. The junction had 10 bases not matched to a gene; V was cut back by 8 bases and J by 1 base. The CDR3 has 15 residues.

This chain links TRBV4-1 with TRBJ2-3, with D possibly TRBD2 on 5 matching bases. The CDR3 runs to 17 residues. V lost 1 base and J lost 5, with 19 bases in between. Germline V gene lookup returns CDR1 MGHRA and CDR2 YSYEKL. CDR3 protein: CASSQGPGSGPGDTQYF. DNA for the CDR3: TGCGCCAGCAGCCAAGGGCCGGGATCCGGGCCGGGAGATACGCAGTATTTT.

The sample holds one count of this clone. The rearrangement joins TRBV20-1 to TRBJ1-2; D remains unclear. This CDR3 has 11 residues. V was cut by 2 bases and J by 8 bases, with 9 bases left in between. Germline V gene sequence: CDR1 DFQATT, CDR2 SNEGSKA (reference sequence). CDR3 coding DNA: TGCAGTGCTAGACCGAGTTACGGCTACACCTTC. Translating it yields CSARPSYGYTF.

The chain links TRBV4-1 to TRBJ2-7, with 10 bases identical to TRBD2. The trim removed 2 bases at V and 3 bases at J, leaving 1 base unmatched. The CDR3 consists of 14 residues. CDR1 and CDR2 from the germline V gene are MGHRA and YSYEKL. The CDR3 coding sequence is TGCGCCAGCAGCCAAACTAGCGGGAACTACGAGCAGTACTTC. The encoded protein is CASSQTSGNYEQYF.

The V call is TRBV7-2, the J call TRBJ1-2; no clear D. V lost 3 bases and J lost 3, with 8 bases in between. Germline V lookup: CDR1 SGHTA, CDR2 FQGNSA. This CDR3 region has 13 residues. Here the CDR3 DNA reads TGTGCCAGCAGCTTGGCCCGTGACTATGGCTACACCTTC. Protein sequence: CASSLARDYGYTF.

This sequence joins TRBV2 and TRBJ2-5; 8 nucleotides align to TRBD2. V trimming: 6 bases; J trimming: 2 bases; junction bases outside the gene matches: 8. Germline CDR1 is SNHLY and CDR2 is FYNNEI. The CDR3 contains 15 residues. CDR3 nucleotide sequence: TGTGCCAGCAGACAAAGACTAGCGCAACAAGAGACCCAGTACTTC. It translates to CASRQRLAQQETQYF.

The chain is built from TRBV6-5 and TRBJ2-3; D ambiguous. The length of the CDR3 is 14 residues. Trimming left V 2 bases short and J 11 bases short, with 17 bases between. CDR1 and CDR2 (germline): MNHEY, SVGAGI. This chain's CDR3 is CASSYPLGCCVQYF. The CDR3 DNA is TGTGCCAGCAGTTACCCCCTAGGTTGTTGTGTGCAGTATTTT.

This chain connects TRBV27 to TRBJ2-2, with D possibly matching TRBD2 (5 bases). The CDR3 is 14 amino acids. The germline V and J ends were trimmed by 9 bases and 4 bases, with 15 bases remaining between them. Germline V gene data show CDR1 as MNHEY and CDR2 as SMNVEV (reference sequence). The CDR3 DNA reads TGTGCCAGGACGCGGGCCTCGGGCACCGGGGAGCTGTTTTTT. Its protein is CARTRASGTGELFF.

This chain connects TRBV19 to TRBJ1-5, with D possibly matching TRBD1 (6 bases). The CDR3 contains 16 residues. V dropped 5 bases and J dropped 0 bases, with 14 bases sitting between them. The germline CDR1 and CDR2 sequences are LNHDA and SQIVND (reference sequence). The CDR3 protein is CASSPWTAHSNQPQHF. DNA for the CDR3: TGTGCCAGTAGTCCCTGGACAGCACATAGCAATCAGCCCCAGCATTTT.

The genes are TRBV12-5 and TRBJ2-7; tentative D call: TRBD2 (5 bases). The CDR3 spans 15 residues. V was clipped by 6 bases and J by 0 bases, with 15 bases between them. Germline assignment: CDR1 LGHNT and CDR2 FRNRAP. CDR3 amino acids: CASGSLTEGSYEQYF. CDR3 sequence (DNA): TGTGCTAGTGGCTCTCTTACAGAGGGCTCCTACGAGCAGTACTTC.

V is TRBV6-5 and J is TRBJ1-2; TRBD1 aligns across 8 bases. J was trimmed by 8 bases and V by 8 bases; bases with no gene match: 16. The CDR3 is made up of 15 amino acids. CDR1 is MNHEY and CDR2 is SVGAGI in the germline V gene. The CDR3 DNA reads TGTGCCAGCCTCTCTATGCCGGACAGGGAGGGAGGCTACACCTTC. The encoded protein is CASLSMPDREGGYTF.

This chain joins TRBV6-1 and TRBJ1-1, with a tentative D call TRBD1 (5 bases). Trimming removed 3 bases from V and 4 bases from J, with 9 bases in between. The germline gives CDR1 MNHNS, CDR2 SASEGT. The CDR3 has 13 residues. The chain's CDR3 is CASSDREITEAFF. The CDR3 bases are TGTGCCAGCAGTGACAGGGAAATCACTGAAGCTTTCTTT.

This rearrangement joins TRBV7-9 to TRBJ2-7, with D possibly matching TRBD2 (6 bases). Looked up from germline, CDR1 is SEHNR and CDR2 is FQNEAQ (reference sequence). The CDR3 has 14 amino acids. Trimming pared 2 bases from V and 6 bases from J, leaving 14 bases between. The CDR3: CASSLTLGGREQYF. The CDR3 coding sequence is TGTGCCAGCAGCTTAACGCTGGGGGGACGCGAGCAGTACTTC. Variable domain in full (rest from reference TRBV7-9 and TRBJ2-7): DTGVSQNPRHKITKRGQNVTFRCDPISEHNRLYWYRQTLGQGPEFLTYFQNEAQLEKSRLLSDRFSAERPKGSFSTLEIQRTEQGDSAMYLCASSLTLGGREQYFGPGTRLTVT.

The V gene is TRBV27, the J gene TRBJ1-5, with 8 positions matching TRBD1. The CDR3 covers 14 residues. V shed 5 bases and J 4 bases; nucleotides not matched to a gene: 4. CDR1 and CDR2 (germline): MNHEY, SMNVEV (reference sequence). As DNA, the CDR3 is TGTGCCAGCAGTAAGCGACAGGGGAATCAGCCCCAGCATTTT. Translation: CASSKRQGNQPQHF.

The chain recombines TRBV9 with TRBJ2-1; 10 bases agree with TRBD1. J lost 7 bases, V lost 3 bases, and 7 bases had no gene match. CDR1 and CDR2 (germline): SGDLS, YYNGEE. The CDR3 runs 15 residues. As DNA, the CDR3 is TGTGCCAGCAGCGCGGGACAGGGGTTAAGGAATGAGCAGTTCTTC. Amino acids: CASSAGQGLRNEQFF.

This clone was counted a single time. The same CDR3 also results from other DNA sequences found in this sample. V usage is TRBV27 and J usage is TRBJ2-7, with D possibly matching TRBD1 (6 bases). The germline V gene has CDR1 MNHEY and CDR2 SMNVEV (reference sequence). Between the trimmed V and J ends, which lost 3 bases and 4 bases, there was a span of 10 bases. The CDR3 loop spans 13 amino acids. CDR3 nucleotides: TGTGCCAGCAGTTTGGGCAGGGGTTACGAGCAGTACTTC. Encoded protein: CASSLGRGYEQYF.

The chain links TRBV19 to TRBJ2-1; 9 bases align to TRBD1. The V gene's germline CDR1 is LNHDA and CDR2 SQIVND (reference sequence). The trim removed 0 bases at V and 7 bases at J, leaving 10 bases unmatched. The CDR3 is 17 amino acids. Here the CDR3 DNA reads TGTGCCAGTAGTATAGAATCAGGGACAGGGAGTTTAAATGAGCAGTTCTTC. It is translated as CASSIESGTGSLNEQFF.